This T cell receptor beta chain was found in a study of neoadjuvant anti-PD-1 for oral cavity cancer. As for the study in general: Before surgery, most patients got three to four biweekly 3 mg/kg nivolumab doses.

From germline, CDR1 is LNHDA and CDR2 SQIVND (reference sequence). J was trimmed by 7 bases and V by 8 bases; bases with no gene match: 13. There are 14 residues in the CDR3. The method was immunoSEQ multiplex PCR; TCRdb's version includes in-frame clones alone and lacks a portion of them. The profile shows some 66,000 clones, around 82% of them singletons. The sample here was PBMCs, taken before nivolumab (anti-PD-1) treatment. The source is a person between 40 and 80 years old with oral cavity squamous cell carcinoma. This sequence joins TRBV19 and TRBJ2-7, with TRBD1 matching over 8 bases. The CDR3 loop reads CASSPGRGLGEQYF. In DNA, the CDR3 is TGTGCCAGTTCTCCGGGCAGGGGGCTGGGGGAGCAGTACTTC. Filled out from reference TRBV19 and TRBJ2-7, the complete variable domain reads DGGITQSPKYLFRKEGQNVTLSCEQNLNHDAMYWYRQDPGQGLRLIYYSQIVNDFQKGDIAEGYSVSREKKESFPLTVTSAQKNPTAFYLCASSPGRGLGEQYFGPGTRLTVT.